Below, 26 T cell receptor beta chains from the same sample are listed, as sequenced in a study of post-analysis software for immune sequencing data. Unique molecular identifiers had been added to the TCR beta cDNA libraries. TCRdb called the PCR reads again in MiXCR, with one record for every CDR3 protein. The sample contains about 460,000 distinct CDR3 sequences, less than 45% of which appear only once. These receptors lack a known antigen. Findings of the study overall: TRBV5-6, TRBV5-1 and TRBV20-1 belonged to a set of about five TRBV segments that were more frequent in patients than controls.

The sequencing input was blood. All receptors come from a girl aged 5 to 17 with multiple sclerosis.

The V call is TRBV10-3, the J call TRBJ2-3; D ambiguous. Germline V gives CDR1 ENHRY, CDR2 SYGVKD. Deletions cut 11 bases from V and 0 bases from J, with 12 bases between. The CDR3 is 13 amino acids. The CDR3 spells CAARRISTDTQYF. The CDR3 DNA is TGTGCCGCCAGAAGGATTAGCACAGATACGCAGTATTTT.

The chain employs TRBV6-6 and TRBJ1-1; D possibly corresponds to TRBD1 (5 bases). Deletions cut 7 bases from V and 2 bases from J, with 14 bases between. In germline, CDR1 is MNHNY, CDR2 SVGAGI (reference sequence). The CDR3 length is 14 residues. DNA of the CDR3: TGTGCCAGCATTCCCGGGACCATCAACACTGAAGCTTTCTTT. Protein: CASIPGTINTEAFF.

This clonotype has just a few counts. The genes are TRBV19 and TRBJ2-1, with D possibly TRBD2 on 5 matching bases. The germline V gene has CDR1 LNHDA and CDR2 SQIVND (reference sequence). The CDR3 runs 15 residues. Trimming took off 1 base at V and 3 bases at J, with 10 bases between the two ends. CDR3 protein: CASSIGGHDYNEQFF. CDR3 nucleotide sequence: TGTGCCAGTAGTATAGGAGGGCACGACTACAATGAGCAGTTCTTC.

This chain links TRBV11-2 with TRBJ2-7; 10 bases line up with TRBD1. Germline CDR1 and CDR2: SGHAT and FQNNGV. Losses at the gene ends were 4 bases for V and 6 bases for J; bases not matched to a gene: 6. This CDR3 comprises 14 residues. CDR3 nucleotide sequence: TGTGCCAGCAGCTCTATGACAGGGGGCGGCGAGCAGTACTTC. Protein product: CASSSMTGGGEQYF. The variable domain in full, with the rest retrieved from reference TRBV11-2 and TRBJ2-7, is EAGVAQSPRYKIIEKRQSVAFWCNPISGHATLYWYQQILGQGPKLLIQFQNNGVVDDSQLPKDRFSAERLKGVDSTLKIQPAKLEDSAVYLCASSSMTGGGEQYFGPGTRLTVT.

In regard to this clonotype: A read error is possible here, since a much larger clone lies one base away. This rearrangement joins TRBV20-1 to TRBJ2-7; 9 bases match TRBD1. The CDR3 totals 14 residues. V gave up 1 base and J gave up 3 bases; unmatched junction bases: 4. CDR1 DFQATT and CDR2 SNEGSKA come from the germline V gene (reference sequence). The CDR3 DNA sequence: TGCAGTGCTAGAGGAGGGACAGGGAGCTACGAGCAGTACTTC. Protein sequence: CSARGGTGSYEQYF.

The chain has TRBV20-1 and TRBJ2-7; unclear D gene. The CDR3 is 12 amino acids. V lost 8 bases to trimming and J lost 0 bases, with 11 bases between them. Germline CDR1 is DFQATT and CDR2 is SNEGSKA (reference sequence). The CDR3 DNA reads TGCAGTCTGGCCCGGGTCTCCTACGAGCAGTACTTC. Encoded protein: CSLARVSYEQYF.

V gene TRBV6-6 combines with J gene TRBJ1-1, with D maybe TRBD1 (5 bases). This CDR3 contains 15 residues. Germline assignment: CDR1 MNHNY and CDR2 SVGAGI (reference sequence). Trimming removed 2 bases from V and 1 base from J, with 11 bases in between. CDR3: CASSYRRGENTEAFF. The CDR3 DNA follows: TGTGCCAGCAGTTACAGGCGGGGGGAGAACACTGAAGCTTTCTTT.

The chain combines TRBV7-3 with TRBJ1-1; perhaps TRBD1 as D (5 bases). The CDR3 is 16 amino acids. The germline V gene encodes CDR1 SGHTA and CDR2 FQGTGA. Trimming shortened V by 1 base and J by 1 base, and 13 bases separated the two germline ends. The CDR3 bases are TGTGCCAGCAGCTTAAAGGGTCCCAGGGAGAACACTGAAGCTTTCTTT. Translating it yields CASSLKGPRENTEAFF.

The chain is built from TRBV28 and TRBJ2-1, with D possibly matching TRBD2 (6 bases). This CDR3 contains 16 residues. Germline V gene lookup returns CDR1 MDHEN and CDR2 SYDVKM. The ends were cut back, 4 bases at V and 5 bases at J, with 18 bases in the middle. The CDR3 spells CASSSRPGRRDNEQFF. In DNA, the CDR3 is TGTGCCAGCAGTTCCCGTCCAGGGAGGAGGGACAATGAGCAGTTCTTC.

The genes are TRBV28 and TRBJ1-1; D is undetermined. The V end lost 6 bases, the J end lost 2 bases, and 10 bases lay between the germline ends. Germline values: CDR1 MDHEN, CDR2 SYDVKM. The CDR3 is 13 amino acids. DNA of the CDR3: TGTGCCAGCAGCCCTCTGATTAACACTGAAGCTTTCTTT. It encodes CASSPLINTEAFF.

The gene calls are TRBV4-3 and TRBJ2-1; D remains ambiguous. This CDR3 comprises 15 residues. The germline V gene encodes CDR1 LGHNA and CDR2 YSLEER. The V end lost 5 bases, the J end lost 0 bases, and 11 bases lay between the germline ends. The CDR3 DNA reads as TGCGCCAGCAGCTCAGACACGTACTCCTACAATGAGCAGTTCTTC. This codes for CASSSDTYSYNEQFF.

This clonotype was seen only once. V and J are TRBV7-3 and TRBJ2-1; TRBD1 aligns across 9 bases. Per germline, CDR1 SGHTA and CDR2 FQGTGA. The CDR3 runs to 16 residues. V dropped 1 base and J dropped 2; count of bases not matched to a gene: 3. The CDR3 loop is CASSLKGTGTYNEQFF. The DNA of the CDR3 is TGTGCCAGCAGCTTAAAGGGGACAGGGACCTACAATGAGCAGTTCTTC.

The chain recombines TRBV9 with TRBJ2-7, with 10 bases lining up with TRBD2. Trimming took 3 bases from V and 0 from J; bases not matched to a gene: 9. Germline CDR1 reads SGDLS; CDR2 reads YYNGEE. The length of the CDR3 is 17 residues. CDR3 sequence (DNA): TGTGCCAGCAGCGATACTAGCGGGACTCAAAGCTCCTACGAGCAGTACTTC. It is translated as CASSDTSGTQSSYEQYF. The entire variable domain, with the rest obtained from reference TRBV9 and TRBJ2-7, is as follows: DSGVTQTPKHLITATGQRVTLRCSPRSGDLSVYWYQQSLDQGLQFLIQYYNGEERAKGNILERFSAQQFPDLHSELNLSSLELGDSALYFCASSDTSGTQSSYEQYFGPGTRLTVT.

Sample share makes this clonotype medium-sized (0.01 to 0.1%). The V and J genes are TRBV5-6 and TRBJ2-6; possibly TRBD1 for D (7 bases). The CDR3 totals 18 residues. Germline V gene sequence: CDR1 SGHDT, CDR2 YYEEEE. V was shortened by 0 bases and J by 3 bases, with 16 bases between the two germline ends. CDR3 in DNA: TGTGCCAGCAGCTTGGCGTGGAGGGGACAGCTTGGGGCCAACGTCCTGACTTTC. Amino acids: CASSLAWRGQLGANVLTF.

The CDR3 region is CASSFSGEDTQYF. In DNA, the CDR3 is TGCGCCAGCAGCTTCTCCGGGGAAGATACGCAGTATTTT. The V and J genes are TRBV5-1 and TRBJ2-3, with a weak D call TRBD2 (5 bases). The germline CDR1 and CDR2 sequences are SGHRS and YFSETQ. V lost 2 bases and J lost 5, with 9 bases in between. The CDR3 covers 13 residues.

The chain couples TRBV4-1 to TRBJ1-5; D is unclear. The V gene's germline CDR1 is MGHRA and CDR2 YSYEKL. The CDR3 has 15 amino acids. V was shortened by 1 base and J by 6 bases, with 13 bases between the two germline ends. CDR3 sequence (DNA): TGCGCCAGCAGCCAAGGAGAGGGCTTGAGTCAGCCCCAGCATTTT. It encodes CASSQGEGLSQPQHF.

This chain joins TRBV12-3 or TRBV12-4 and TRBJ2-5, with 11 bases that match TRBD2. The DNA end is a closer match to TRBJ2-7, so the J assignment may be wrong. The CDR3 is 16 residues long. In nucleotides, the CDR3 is TGTGCCAACACGGGTCTAGCGGGAGGCCTTCTCTACGAGCAGTACTTC. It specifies CANTGLAGGLLYEQYF.

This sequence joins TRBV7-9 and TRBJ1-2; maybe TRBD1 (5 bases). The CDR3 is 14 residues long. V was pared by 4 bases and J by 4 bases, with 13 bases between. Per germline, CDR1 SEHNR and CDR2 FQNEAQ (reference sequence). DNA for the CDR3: TGTGCCAGCAGCTCAACAGGAATGCCCTATGGCTACACCTTC. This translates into CASSSTGMPYGYTF. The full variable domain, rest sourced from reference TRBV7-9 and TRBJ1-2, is DTGVSQNPRHKITKRGQNVTFRCDPISEHNRLYWYRQTLGQGPEFLTYFQNEAQLEKSRLLSDRFSAERPKGSFSTLEIQRTEQGDSAMYLCASSSTGMPYGYTFGSGTRLTVV.

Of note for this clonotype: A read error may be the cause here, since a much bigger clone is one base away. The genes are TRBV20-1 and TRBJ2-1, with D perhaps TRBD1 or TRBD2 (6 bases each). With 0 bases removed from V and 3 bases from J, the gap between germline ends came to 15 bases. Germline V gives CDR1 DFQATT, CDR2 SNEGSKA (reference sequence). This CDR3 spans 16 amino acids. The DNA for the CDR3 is TGCAGTGCTAGAGAGGTTGCGAGGGGGGACTACAATGAGCAGTTCTTC. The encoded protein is CSAREVARGDYNEQFF.

CDR3 in DNA: TGCAGTGCTGCTACTAGCGCTAACACCGGGGAGCTGTTTTTT. It codes for CSAATSANTGELFF. The chain combines TRBV20-1 with TRBJ2-2; TRBD2 aligns across 7 bases. Germline CDR1 and CDR2: DFQATT and SNEGSKA (reference sequence). V was pared by 5 bases and J by 2 bases, with 5 bases of the junction left unmatched. CDR3 length equals 14 residues.

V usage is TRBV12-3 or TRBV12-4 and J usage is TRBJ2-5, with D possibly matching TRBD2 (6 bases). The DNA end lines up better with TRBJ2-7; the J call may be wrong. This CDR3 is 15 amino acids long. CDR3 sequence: CASRPGTGGSYEQYF. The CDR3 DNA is TGTGCCAGCAGACCAGGGACTGGCGGGTCCTACGAGCAGTACTTC.

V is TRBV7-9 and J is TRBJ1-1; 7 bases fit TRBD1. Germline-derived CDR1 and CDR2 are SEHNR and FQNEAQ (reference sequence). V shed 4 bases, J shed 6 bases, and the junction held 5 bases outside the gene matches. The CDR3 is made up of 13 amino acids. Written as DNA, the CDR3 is TGTGCCAGCAGCTCTGACAGGGACTCTGAAGCTTTCTTT. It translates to CASSSDRDSEAFF.

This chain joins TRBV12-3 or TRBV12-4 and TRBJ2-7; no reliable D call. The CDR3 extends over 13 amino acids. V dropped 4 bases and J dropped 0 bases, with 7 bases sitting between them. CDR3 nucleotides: TGTGCCAGCAGTTCTCCCCTCTCCTACGAGCAGTACTTC. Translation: CASSSPLSYEQYF.

CDR3 bases: TGTGCCAGCAGTGAAGGCAATAGCGGGAGACACGAGCAGTACTTC. Translated, it gives CASSEGNSGRHEQYF. The rearrangement joins TRBV6-1 to TRBJ2-7, with TRBD2 matching over 9 bases. The CDR3 runs to 15 residues. Trimming removed 1 base from V and 5 bases from J; junction bases left unmatched: 6. Germline lookup yields CDR1 MNHNS and CDR2 SASEGT.

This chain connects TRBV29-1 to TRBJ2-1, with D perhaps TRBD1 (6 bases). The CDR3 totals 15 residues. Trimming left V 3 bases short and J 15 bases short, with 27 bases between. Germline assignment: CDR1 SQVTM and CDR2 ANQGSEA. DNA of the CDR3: TGCAGCGTTGAGGCCATACAGGGTTGGGATTCAGGTTTGTTCTTC. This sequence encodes CSVEAIQGWDSGLFF.

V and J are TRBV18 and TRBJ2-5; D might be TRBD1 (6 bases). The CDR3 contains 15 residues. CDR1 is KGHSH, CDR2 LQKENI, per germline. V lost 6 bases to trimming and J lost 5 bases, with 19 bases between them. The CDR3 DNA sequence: TGTGCCAGCTCCGTCCGGGACGGAACAGGGGAGACCCAGTACTTC. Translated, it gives CASSVRDGTGETQYF.